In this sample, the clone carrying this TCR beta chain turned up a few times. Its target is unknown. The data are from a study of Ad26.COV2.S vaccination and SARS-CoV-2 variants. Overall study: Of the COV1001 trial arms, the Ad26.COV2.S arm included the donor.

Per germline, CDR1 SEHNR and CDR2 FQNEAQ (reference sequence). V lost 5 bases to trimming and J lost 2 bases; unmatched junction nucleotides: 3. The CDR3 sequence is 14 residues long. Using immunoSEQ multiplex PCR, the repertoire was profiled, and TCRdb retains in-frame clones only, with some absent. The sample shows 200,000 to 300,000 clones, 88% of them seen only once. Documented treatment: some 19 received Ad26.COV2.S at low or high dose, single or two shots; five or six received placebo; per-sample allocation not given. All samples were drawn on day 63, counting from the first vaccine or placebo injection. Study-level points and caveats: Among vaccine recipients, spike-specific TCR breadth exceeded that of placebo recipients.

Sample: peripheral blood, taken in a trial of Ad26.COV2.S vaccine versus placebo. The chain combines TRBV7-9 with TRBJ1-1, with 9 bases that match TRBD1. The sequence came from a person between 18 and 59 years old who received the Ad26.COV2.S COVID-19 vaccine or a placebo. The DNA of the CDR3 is TGTGCCAGCAGCCGGGACAGGGCTAACACTGAAGCTTTCTTT. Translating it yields CASSRDRANTEAFF.